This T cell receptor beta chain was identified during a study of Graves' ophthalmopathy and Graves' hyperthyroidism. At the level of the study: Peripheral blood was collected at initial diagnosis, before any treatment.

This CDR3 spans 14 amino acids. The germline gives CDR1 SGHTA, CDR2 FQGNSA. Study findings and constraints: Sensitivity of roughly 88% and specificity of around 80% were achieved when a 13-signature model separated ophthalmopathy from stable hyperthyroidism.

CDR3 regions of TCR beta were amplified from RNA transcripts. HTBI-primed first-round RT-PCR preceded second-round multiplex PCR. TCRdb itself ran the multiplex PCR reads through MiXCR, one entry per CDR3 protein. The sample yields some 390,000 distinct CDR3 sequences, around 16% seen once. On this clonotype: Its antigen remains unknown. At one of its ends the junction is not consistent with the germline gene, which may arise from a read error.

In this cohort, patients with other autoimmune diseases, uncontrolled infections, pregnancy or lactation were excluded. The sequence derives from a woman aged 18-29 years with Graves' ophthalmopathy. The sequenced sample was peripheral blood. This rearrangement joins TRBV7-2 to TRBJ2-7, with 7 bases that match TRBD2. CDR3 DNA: TGTGTCAGCAGCAAGTCTAGCGGTTCCTACGAGCAGTACTTC. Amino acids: CVSSKSSGSYEQYF.